This is a list of T cell receptor beta chains from one sample in a study of cytomegalovirus exposure and HLA in healthy donors. Profiling relied on immunoSEQ multiplex PCR, and the TCRdb table lists in-frame clones only, not all of them. The sample shows about 200,000 clones, around 87% of them seen only once. Sequences were obtained from PBMCs. These TCRs come from a man aged 25-45 years in good health and CMV-seronegative. Each CDR3 is given with its conserved first and last residue. The order of the fields is D gene, V gene, J gene, clone size, CDR3 protein, CDR3 DNA. The D gene is left open where the match is weak. Clone size is shown for a subset of rows, as once, few, many or a class of expanded clone.

d_call: TRBD2
v_call: TRBV6-5
j_call: TRBJ2-5
clone_size: NA
cdr3_aa: CASSRGRIETQYF
cdr3_nt: TGTGCCAGCAGCCGCGGGAGGATCGAGACCCAGTACTTC

d_call: NA
v_call: TRBV28
j_call: TRBJ1-4
clone_size: NA
cdr3_aa: CASSSPGGDRNEKLFF
cdr3_nt: TGTGCCAGCAGTTCCCCCGGAGGGGATAGGAATGAAAAACTGTTTTTT

d_call: TRBD1
v_call: TRBV7-2
j_call: TRBJ2-4
clone_size: once
cdr3_aa: CASSGQAVGAKNIQYF
cdr3_nt: TGTGCCAGCAGCGGACAGGCGGTGGGAGCCAAAAACATTCAGTACTTC

d_call: NA
v_call: TRBV28
j_call: TRBJ1-6
clone_size: once
cdr3_aa: CASSLRSPLHF
cdr3_nt: TGTGCCAGCAGTTTGCGTTCACCCCTCCACTTT

d_call: NA
v_call: TRBV7-9
j_call: TRBJ2-6
clone_size: NA
cdr3_aa: CSSTPLGGANVLTF
cdr3_nt: TGTTCCAGCACCCCTCTCGGGGGGGCCAACGTCCTGACTTTC

d_call: TRBD1
v_call: TRBV27
j_call: TRBJ2-3
clone_size: once
cdr3_aa: CASSRTRQGFTQYF
cdr3_nt: TGTGCCAGCAGCCGAACCCGACAGGGCTTTACGCAGTATTTT

d_call: NA
v_call: TRBV6-5
j_call: TRBJ1-6
clone_size: NA
cdr3_aa: CASSYSGGRSNSPLHF
cdr3_nt: TGTGCCAGCAGTTACTCCGGGGGGCGGTCTAATTCACCCCTCCACTTT

d_call: TRBD1
v_call: TRBV30
j_call: TRBJ1-5
clone_size: NA
cdr3_aa: CAWQGTASNQPQHF
cdr3_nt: TGTGCCTGGCAAGGGACAGCTAGCAATCAGCCCCAGCATTTT

d_call: NA
v_call: TRBV28
j_call: TRBJ2-1
clone_size: NA
cdr3_aa: CASQQGVDYNEQFF
cdr3_nt: TGTGCCAGCCAACAAGGGGTTGACTACAATGAGCAGTTCTTC

d_call: TRBD2
v_call: TRBV27
j_call: TRBJ2-7
clone_size: NA
cdr3_aa: CASSSLPGTSGGSYEQYF
cdr3_nt: TGTGCCAGCAGTTCCCTCCCCGGGACTAGCGGGGGATCCTACGAGCAGTACTTC

d_call: NA
v_call: TRBV19
j_call: TRBJ1-4
clone_size: NA
cdr3_aa: CASSTTQQGINEKLFF
cdr3_nt: TGTGCCAGTAGTACCACGCAGCAGGGCATTAATGAAAAACTGTTTTTT

d_call: TRBD2
v_call: TRBV4-1
j_call: TRBJ2-3
clone_size: NA
cdr3_aa: CASSQGASGGVDTQYF
cdr3_nt: TGCGCCAGCAGCCAAGGGGCTAGCGGCGGTGTGGATACGCAGTATTTT

d_call: TRBD1
v_call: TRBV19
j_call: TRBJ1-2
clone_size: NA
cdr3_aa: CASQTLTGLYGYTF
cdr3_nt: TGTGCCAGTCAAACTCTGACAGGGCTCTATGGCTACACCTTC

d_call: TRBD1
v_call: TRBV5-1
j_call: TRBJ1-3
clone_size: NA
cdr3_aa: CASSLLTGISGNTIYF
cdr3_nt: TGCGCCAGCAGCCTCCTGACAGGGATCTCTGGAAACACCATATATTTT

d_call: NA
v_call: TRBV28
j_call: TRBJ1-1
clone_size: NA
cdr3_aa: CASGGGRQAEAFF
cdr3_nt: TGTGCAAGTGGGGGGGGGCGACAGGCTGAAGCTTTCTTT

d_call: NA
v_call: TRBV27
j_call: TRBJ2-2
clone_size: NA
cdr3_aa: CASSFASRGFGELFF
cdr3_nt: TGTGCCAGCAGTTTCGCCTCCCGGGGGTTCGGGGAGCTGTTTTTT

d_call: TRBD1
v_call: TRBV19
j_call: TRBJ2-7
clone_size: NA
cdr3_aa: CATGTGVSYEQYF
cdr3_nt: TGTGCCACCGGGACAGGGGTGTCCTACGAGCAGTACTTC

d_call: NA
v_call: TRBV6-5
j_call: TRBJ2-2
clone_size: NA
cdr3_aa: CASRRGGAGGELFF
cdr3_nt: TGTGCCAGCAGGAGAGGGGGGGCTGGCGGGGAGCTGTTTTTT

d_call: TRBD2
v_call: TRBV5-4
j_call: TRBJ2-3
clone_size: NA
cdr3_aa: CASSLGAGGRTDTQYF
cdr3_nt: TGTGCCAGCAGCTTAGGGGCGGGGGGTCGCACAGATACGCAGTATTTT

d_call: TRBD1
v_call: TRBV5-8
j_call: TRBJ2-7
clone_size: NA
cdr3_aa: CASSHYRGLDEQYF
cdr3_nt: TGTGCCAGCAGCCACTACAGGGGGCTTGACGAGCAGTACTTC

d_call: TRBD2
v_call: TRBV15
j_call: TRBJ2-1
clone_size: NA
cdr3_aa: CATSRKPGLAGGGSYNEQFF
cdr3_nt: TGTGCCACCAGCAGAAAACCGGGACTAGCGGGAGGGGGGTCCTACAATGAGCAGTTCTTC

d_call: TRBD1
v_call: TRBV28
j_call: TRBJ1-1
clone_size: few
cdr3_aa: CASSFRDRVKTEAFF
cdr3_nt: TGTGCCAGCAGTTTTCGGGACAGGGTTAAAACTGAAGCTTTCTTT

d_call: TRBD1
v_call: TRBV14
j_call: TRBJ2-7
clone_size: NA
cdr3_aa: CASSPGTGAGEQYF
cdr3_nt: TGTGCCAGCAGCCCCGGGACAGGGGCAGGCGAGCAGTACTTC

d_call: NA
v_call: TRBV7-2
j_call: TRBJ2-2
clone_size: NA
cdr3_aa: CASSRDTGELFF
cdr3_nt: TGTGCCAGCAGCCGGGACACCGGGGAGCTGTTTTTT

d_call: TRBD1
v_call: TRBV18
j_call: TRBJ2-7
clone_size: few
cdr3_aa: CASSPRTGPYYEQYF
cdr3_nt: TGTGCCAGCTCACCCAGGACAGGGCCCTACTACGAGCAGTACTTC

d_call: TRBD1
v_call: TRBV6-5
j_call: TRBJ2-5
clone_size: NA
cdr3_aa: CASSPTGGRETQYF
cdr3_nt: TGTGCCAGCAGTCCCACAGGGGGGCGAGAGACCCAGTACTTC

d_call: TRBD1
v_call: TRBV6-5
j_call: TRBJ2-5
clone_size: NA
cdr3_aa: CASSRQGHQETQYF
cdr3_nt: TGTGCCAGCAGTCGACAGGGTCACCAAGAGACCCAGTACTTC

d_call: NA
v_call: TRBV7-7
j_call: TRBJ1-4
clone_size: once
cdr3_aa: CASSEGLVPRGEGEKLFF
cdr3_nt: TGTGCTAGCAGCGAAGGTCTGGTTCCTCGGGGAGAAGGTGAAAAACTGTTTTTT

d_call: NA
v_call: TRBV2
j_call: TRBJ2-5
clone_size: NA
cdr3_aa: CASSEWRETQYF
cdr3_nt: TGTGCCAGCAGTGAGTGGAGAGAGACCCAGTACTTC

d_call: NA
v_call: TRBV7-9
j_call: TRBJ2-5
clone_size: NA
cdr3_aa: CASSLGYQETQYF
cdr3_nt: TGTGCCAGCAGCTTAGGCTATCAAGAGACCCAGTACTTC

d_call: NA
v_call: TRBV28
j_call: TRBJ2-7
clone_size: NA
cdr3_aa: CASSRSWGPYEQYF
cdr3_nt: TGTGCCAGCAGTCGTAGCTGGGGGCCCTACGAGCAGTACTTC

d_call: TRBD1
v_call: TRBV27
j_call: TRBJ1-5
clone_size: NA
cdr3_aa: CASSGTGVQPQHF
cdr3_nt: TGTGCCAGCAGTGGGACAGGGGTTCAGCCCCAGCATTTT

d_call: NA
v_call: TRBV27
j_call: TRBJ1-2
clone_size: NA
cdr3_aa: CASSFSRTEANYGYTF
cdr3_nt: TGTGCCAGCAGTTTCTCTCGGACAGAAGCTAACTATGGCTACACCTTC

d_call: NA
v_call: TRBV30
j_call: TRBJ2-3
clone_size: NA
cdr3_aa: CAWSVQGDTQYF
cdr3_nt: TGTGCCTGGAGTGTACAGGGCGATACGCAGTATTTT

d_call: TRBD2
v_call: TRBV18
j_call: TRBJ2-1
clone_size: NA
cdr3_aa: CASSPGGDHEQFF
cdr3_nt: TGTGCCAGCTCACCCGGGGGGGACCATGAGCAGTTCTTC

d_call: TRBD1
v_call: TRBV6-1
j_call: TRBJ1-2
clone_size: NA
cdr3_aa: CASNRDRVNEGGYTF
cdr3_nt: TGTGCCAGCAACCGGGACAGGGTTAATGAGGGTGGCTACACCTTC

d_call: TRBD1
v_call: TRBV9
j_call: TRBJ2-4
clone_size: NA
cdr3_aa: CASSVVSLGQGLGNIQYF
cdr3_nt: TGTGCCAGCAGCGTAGTAAGCTTAGGACAGGGGCTCGGAAACATTCAGTACTTC

d_call: NA
v_call: TRBV21-1
j_call: TRBJ1-5
clone_size: NA
cdr3_aa: CASKPIGGAGNRQPQHF
cdr3_nt: TGTGCCAGCAAACCTATTGGGGGGGCGGGTAATCGCCAGCCCCAGCATTTT

d_call: NA
v_call: TRBV7-9
j_call: TRBJ2-7
clone_size: NA
cdr3_aa: CASSLDGGALSYEQYF
cdr3_nt: TGTGCCAGCAGCTTAGATGGCGGGGCGCTTTCCTACGAGCAGTACTTC

d_call: TRBD1
v_call: TRBV30
j_call: TRBJ1-1
clone_size: once
cdr3_aa: CAWNPGTGNTEAFF
cdr3_nt: TGTGCCTGGAACCCCGGGACAGGCAACACTGAAGCTTTCTTT

d_call: TRBD2
v_call: TRBV18
j_call: TRBJ2-1
clone_size: NA
cdr3_aa: CASSPLRTSGGARVEQFF
cdr3_nt: TGTGCCAGCTCACCTCTCCGGACTAGCGGGGGGGCCAGGGTTGAGCAGTTCTTC

d_call: NA
v_call: TRBV5-6
j_call: TRBJ1-5
clone_size: NA
cdr3_aa: CASSLWAGVYQPQHF
cdr3_nt: TGTGCCAGCAGCTTGTGGGCAGGGGTTTATCAGCCCCAGCATTTT

d_call: TRBD2
v_call: TRBV2
j_call: TRBJ2-7
clone_size: NA
cdr3_aa: CASSEAAREGQYF
cdr3_nt: TGTGCCAGCAGTGAAGCCGCCAGGGAGGGTCAGTACTTC

d_call: NA
v_call: TRBV6-5
j_call: TRBJ2-1
clone_size: NA
cdr3_aa: CASRRNNRVEQFF
cdr3_nt: TGTGCCAGCAGGAGGAATAACAGGGTTGAGCAGTTCTTC

d_call: NA
v_call: TRBV28
j_call: TRBJ2-7
clone_size: once
cdr3_aa: CASTPLGEGSLSYEQYF
cdr3_nt: TGTGCCAGCACCCCGTTGGGAGAGGGCAGCCTCTCCTACGAGCAGTACTTC